The rows below give T cell receptor beta chains drawn from one sample of a study of T cells in localized non-small cell lung cancer. Libraries were prepared by immunoSEQ multiplex PCR; TCRdb keeps only in-frame clonotypes and omits some of them. Here the sample spans fewer than 90,000 clones, roughly 80% being singletons. The sample consisted of PBMCs, taken before any cancer treatment. The origin of the receptors is a man aged 40 to 70 with stage II squamous cell lung carcinoma. CDR3s include the opening cysteine and the closing phenylalanine or tryptophan. The D gene is left open where the match is weak. Size values are once, few and many counts, or a class for expanded clones, and some rows have none.

size	V	J	D	DNA	CDR3
.	TRBV19	TRBJ2-1	.	TGTGCCAGTAAACGGGGTGAGACATTCCCCGAGCAGTTCTTC	CASKRGETFPEQFF
.	TRBV7-3	TRBJ1-1	TRBD1	TGTGCCAGCAGCCTCTATGGACAGGGAGGGAACACTGAAGCTTTCTTT	CASSLYGQGGNTEAFF
.	TRBV4-1	TRBJ1-2	.	TGCGCCAGCAGCCAAGAAGGATTTAACTATGGCTACACCTTC	CASSQEGFNYGYTF
.	TRBV10-3	TRBJ2-7	TRBD1	TGTGCCATCAGTGAGTACAGGGGGCTCGGCGAGCAGTACTTC	CAISEYRGLGEQYF
few	TRBV7-6	TRBJ1-3	.	TGTGCCAGCAGCTTAGTTGGGAACACCATATATTTT	CASSLVGNTIYF
few	TRBV6-5	TRBJ1-1	.	TGTGCCAGCAGCCCGGCCCGCACTGAAGCTTTCTTT	CASSPARTEAFF
.	TRBV5-4	TRBJ1-2	TRBD1	TGTGCCAGCAGCACTCCACCCCGGGACAGGGCCTATGGCTACACCTTC	CASSTPPRDRAYGYTF
.	TRBV25-1	TRBJ2-5	.	TGTGCCAGCAGTGACGGCACCTCTGGGGGGACCCAGTACTTC	CASSDGTSGGTQYF
.	TRBV11-2	TRBJ1-1	.	TGTGCCAGCAGCTTACGGGACACAGGGTGGTGGGGCACTGAAGCTTTCTTT	CASSLRDTGWWGTEAFF
.	TRBV11-1	TRBJ2-7	.	TGTGCCAGCAGCTTAGCACAGGGGAGGAACGAGCAGTACTTC	CASSLAQGRNEQYF
.	TRBV14	TRBJ2-6	.	TGTGCCAGCAGCCAAGGGGGTTACTCTGGGGCCAACGTCCTGACTTTC	CASSQGGYSGANVLTF
.	TRBV9	TRBJ1-2	.	TGTGCCAGCAGCCCGGAGGGCTATGGCTACACCTTC	CASSPEGYGYTF
.	TRBV7-3	TRBJ2-5	TRBD1	TGTGCCAGCAGGTTCGGACAGGGGATGAGGGAGACCCAGTACTTC	CASRFGQGMRETQYF
.	TRBV7-3	TRBJ2-2	.	TGTGCCAGCAGCCTCCCCCCCGGGGAGCTGTTTTTT	CASSLPPGELFF
.	TRBV9	TRBJ2-1	TRBD1	TGTGCCAGCAGCACCGCCTGGGACAGGTACAATGAGCAGTTCTTC	CASSTAWDRYNEQFF
.	TRBV5-6	TRBJ1-3	.	TGTGCCAGCAGCTCGGGACGGATTGTGGGAAACACCATATATTTT	CASSSGRIVGNTIYF
.	TRBV28	TRBJ1-6	.	TGTGCCAGCAGTTTAGCGAAGGGGGGCAGATATAATTCACCCCTCCACTTT	CASSLAKGGRYNSPLHF
.	TRBV7-3	TRBJ2-1	.	TGTGCCAGCAGCCAGCCGGGGGGCTCTGAGCAGTTCTTC	CASSQPGGSEQFF
.	TRBV16	TRBJ1-5	.	TGTGCCAGCAGCCAAGGGGGCCAGGGGAATCAGCCCCAGCATTTT	CASSQGGQGNQPQHF
.	TRBV5-1	TRBJ2-1	TRBD2	TGCGCCAGCAGACCCCTGGCGCGGACTATGTCGGGAGGTGGGACCTACAATGAGCAGTTCTTC	CASRPLARTMSGGGTYNEQFF
.	TRBV7-2	TRBJ2-7	TRBD1	TGTGCCAGCAGCCCGTACCGGGACAGCTCCTACGAGCAGTACTTC	CASSPYRDSSYEQYF
.	TRBV9	TRBJ1-6	.	TGTGCCAGCAGCGTAAGGGCGGGAGGAAACTCCTATAATTCACCCCTCCACTTT	CASSVRAGGNSYNSPLHF
.	TRBV11-2	TRBJ2-2	TRBD1	TGTGCCAGCAGCCCCAGGACAGGGCGGACTAACGGGGAGCTGTTTTTT	CASSPRTGRTNGELFF
many	TRBV6-5	TRBJ1-6	.	TGTGCCAGCAGTTACTCGATAACAGAGAAGAATTCACCCCTCCACTTT	CASSYSITEKNSPLHF
.	TRBV5-1	TRBJ2-1	TRBD2	TGCGCCAGCAGCTTGGTGCTAGCGGGAGAAGGTGAGCAGTTCTTC	CASSLVLAGEGEQFF
.	TRBV7-9	TRBJ2-1	TRBD2	TGTGCCAGCAGCTTAGATGCGGGGGGCTACAATGAGCAGTTCTTC	CASSLDAGGYNEQFF
once	TRBV2	TRBJ1-2	.	TGTGCCAGCACGGGAGAGGGAAGAGGCTACACCTTC	CASTGEGRGYTF
.	TRBV5-6	TRBJ2-5	.	TGTGCCAGCAGCCTAGGTGGTCCGCAAGCCCTGGGGTGGCAAGAGACCCAGTACTTC	CASSLGGPQALGWQETQYF
.	TRBV30	TRBJ2-7	TRBD2	TGTGCCTGGAGTGTACGGGAGGGCGAGCAGTACTTC	CAWSVREGEQYF
.	TRBV5-4	TRBJ2-3	.	TGTGCCAGCAGCTCCCGAGGTAGCGGCACAGATACGCAGTATTTT	CASSSRGSGTDTQYF
.	TRBV30	TRBJ1-4	.	TGTGCCTGGAGCGTCCCGGTAGTACGGGGCTCTAATGAAAAACTGTTTTTT	CAWSVPVVRGSNEKLFF
.	TRBV28	TRBJ2-5	.	TGTGCCAGCAGTTTATTTGGAGGGGGTAAAGAGACCCAGTACTTC	CASSLFGGGKETQYF
.	TRBV6-6	TRBJ1-5	.	TGTGCCAGCACTTTAGGCCAGGGTCAGCCCCAGCATTTT	CASTLGQGQPQHF
.	TRBV9	TRBJ1-3	.	TGTGCCAGCAGCCCGGGGGGAGCTGGAAACACCATATATTTT	CASSPGGAGNTIYF
.	TRBV23-1	TRBJ1-2	.	TGCGCCAGCAGTCAATATGACGGGGCTAGCTATGGCTACACCTTC	CASSQYDGASYGYTF
.	TRBV6-5	TRBJ1-2	.	TGTGCCAACAGTTCCAGGCGCGGCTACACCTTC	CANSSRRGYTF
few	TRBV28	TRBJ1-6	TRBD1	TGTGCCAGCAGACATTTACAGGGGGCGAATTCACCCCTCCACTTT	CASRHLQGANSPLHF
.	TRBV27	TRBJ1-5	.	TGTGCCAGCAGCCCCCGGGGGCAGCCCCAGCATTTT	CASSPRGQPQHF
.	TRBV5-5	TRBJ2-7	.	TGTGCCAGCAGCTTGAAACAGGAGACCCCCTACGAGCAGTACTTC	CASSLKQETPYEQYF
few	TRBV11-2	TRBJ1-4	.	TGTGCCAGCAGCTTTTCCGGGAGTGAAAAACTGTTTTTT	CASSFSGSEKLFF
.	TRBV5-4	TRBJ1-4	TRBD1	TGTGCCAGCAGCCGGGACAGGCAGAGGGAAAAACTGTTTTTT	CASSRDRQREKLFF
.	TRBV4-3	TRBJ1-6	.	TGCGCCAGCAGCCAAGAAATGTCGTATAATTCACCCCTCCACTTT	CASSQEMSYNSPLHF
.	TRBV4-3	TRBJ2-2	.	TGCGCCAGCAGCCAAGAGGGATCAGGGGACCACACCGGGGAGCTGTTTTTT	CASSQEGSGDHTGELFF
.	TRBV7-2	TRBJ1-2	.	TGTGCCAGCAGCTTGCCAGGGAACTATGGCTACACCTTC	CASSLPGNYGYTF
.	TRBV5-3	TRBJ1-1	.	TGTGCCACCCACCCAGGGGACACTGAAGCTTTCTTT	CATHPGDTEAFF
few	TRBV4-2	TRBJ1-1	.	TGTGCCAGCAGCCAAGAATTAGGGAACACTGAAGCTTTCTTT	CASSQELGNTEAFF